This T cell receptor (beta chain) was profiled in a study of regulatory T cells in long-lasting Graves disease. Study-wide context: The definition of persistent Graves' disease was over 5 years of antithyroid drugs with positive TSH receptor antibodies. The study's findings and limits: Since the sample size was small, accuracy may have been reduced. Gene preferences differed: TRBV28, TRBJ1-2, TRBJ2-5 in persistent cases.

V lost 3 bases and J lost 3, with 9 bases in between. The CDR3 consists of 14 residues. Germline V lookup: CDR1 LNHDA, CDR2 SQIVND (reference sequence). According to the study, TCR beta libraries were built with iRepertoire HTBI primers and CDR3-region Arm-PCR. TCRdb reanalysed the multiplex PCR reads using MiXCR and keeps one entry per CDR3 protein. Here the sample spans some 370,000 distinct CDR3 sequences, around 21% being singletons. This sample's time point: persistent/refractory GD, antithyroid drugs over 5 years with positive TRAb. Following extraction of RNA from PBMCs, that RNA was used to make the TCR library. Xi'an, China, was home to the endocrinology department that provided patients. Turning to this clonotype: What it recognizes is unknown.

The clonotype originates from a female donor with Graves disease. Source: peripheral blood mononuclear cells (PBMCs), taken when the disease was refractory, from a patient treated with antithyroid drugs. J is TRBJ1-5 and V is TRBV19, with D unresolved. The CDR3: CASSMALSNQPQHF. The CDR3 nucleotides are TGTGCCAGTAGTATGGCTTTGTCCAATCAGCCCCAGCATTTT.